These 8 T cell receptor beta chains were sequenced from one sample in a study of Graves' ophthalmopathy and Graves' hyperthyroidism. Researchers took RNA transcripts and amplified TCR beta CDR3 regions from them. A first-round RT-PCR used HTBI primers, followed by a second-round multiplex PCR. TCRdb independently ran MiXCR on the multiplex PCR reads; one entry per CDR3 protein. The data show 210,000 or so distinct CDR3 sequences, 25% to 35% seen once. The material sequenced was peripheral blood. The receptor set was obtained from a man aged 50 to 59 with Graves' ophthalmopathy.

In this sample, this clonotype turned up many times. The genes are TRBV12-3 or TRBV12-4 and TRBJ1-1; D uncertain. V lost 5 bases to trimming and J lost 6 bases, with 13 bases between them. The CDR3 covers 13 residues. The CDR3 nucleotides read TGTGCCAGCAGTACCCGGGGAGATGCTGAAGCTTTCTTT. It specifies CASSTRGDAEAFF.

This clonotype was counted at least ten times. Germline and junction disagree at one end, which may indicate a read error. V usage is TRBV20-1 and J usage is TRBJ2-7; D remains unclear. Germline lookup yields CDR1 DFQATT and CDR2 SNEGSKA (reference sequence). This CDR3 has 14 residues. For the CDR3, the DNA is TGCAGTGCTAGTACCAGGCGGACCTCCTACGGGCAGTACTTC. It encodes CSASTRRTSYGQYF.

This clonotype showed up many times. V is TRBV29-1 and J is TRBJ2-5, with 9 bases fitting TRBD1. The CDR3 sequence is 14 residues long. Unmatched junction bases numbered 9, after V lost 7 bases and J lost 3 bases. Germline V gene lookup returns CDR1 SQVTM and CDR2 ANQGSEA. The CDR3 DNA follows: TGCAGCGGGGCCGGGACAGGGTGGGAAGAGACCCAGTACTTC. Its protein is CSGAGTGWEETQYF.

Many counts were recorded for this clonotype. The rearrangement joins TRBV6-1 to TRBJ2-5; D unclear. Germline V gene data show CDR1 as MNHNS and CDR2 as SASEGT. Trimming cost V 4 bases and J 7 bases, with 13 bases left between them. The CDR3 runs 13 residues. The CDR3 spells CASSGPPAGTQYF. For the CDR3, the DNA is TGTGCCAGCAGTGGACCACCGGCAGGGACCCAGTACTTC.

The rearrangement links TRBV6-2 or TRBV6-3 to TRBJ1-5, with a weak D call TRBD1 (5 bases). This CDR3 is 14 amino acids long. The V and J ends lost 6 bases and 7 bases respectively, with 16 bases between them. Germline V gene sequence: CDR1 MNHEY, CDR2 SVGEGT. CDR3 bases: TGTGCCAGCAGCCTCGGGGGAGCTCTACAGCCCCAGCATTTT. Translating it yields CASSLGGALQPQHF.

This clonotype was detected ten times or more. The chain has TRBV7-2 and TRBJ2-5; D assignment may be TRBD1 or TRBD2 (5 bases each). The germline V gene has CDR1 SGHTA and CDR2 FQGNSA. The CDR3 totals 15 residues. The V and J ends lost 2 bases and 4 bases respectively, with 14 bases between them. Here the CDR3 DNA reads TGTGCCAGCAGCTTAACCGTCGTGGGGGTAGAGACCCAGTACTTC. Translated, it gives CASSLTVVGVETQYF.

The V gene is TRBV6-1, the J gene TRBJ1-5; D not resolved. The CDR3 has 15 amino acids. V was clipped by 4 bases and J by 3 bases, with 13 bases between them. Germline CDR1 is MNHNS and CDR2 is SASEGT. The CDR3 is CASSATRSLNQPQHF. The CDR3 nucleotides are TGTGCCAGCAGTGCCACCCGAAGCCTCAATCAGCCCCAGCATTTT.

The rearrangement uses TRBV15 and TRBJ2-5, with TRBD2 matching 7 bases. The CDR3 is made up of 16 amino acids. The germline gives CDR1 LNHNV, CDR2 YYDKDF (reference sequence). V trimming: 0 bases; J trimming: 1 base; junction bases outside the gene matches: 5. CDR3 DNA sequence: TGTGCCACCAGCAGAGATCAAGCGGGGATCCAAGAGACCCAGTACTTC. It translates to CATSRDQAGIQETQYF.